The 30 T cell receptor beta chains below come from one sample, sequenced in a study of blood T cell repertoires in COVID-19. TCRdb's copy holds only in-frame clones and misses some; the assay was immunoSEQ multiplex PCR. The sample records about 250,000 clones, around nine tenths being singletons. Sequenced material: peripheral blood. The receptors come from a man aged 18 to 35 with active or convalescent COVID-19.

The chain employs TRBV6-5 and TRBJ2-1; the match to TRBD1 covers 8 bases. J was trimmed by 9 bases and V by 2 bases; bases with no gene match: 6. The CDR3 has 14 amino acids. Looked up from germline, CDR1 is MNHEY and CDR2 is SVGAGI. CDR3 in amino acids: CASSYTTGGSEQFF. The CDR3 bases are TGTGCCAGCAGTTACACTACAGGGGGTAGTGAGCAGTTCTTC.

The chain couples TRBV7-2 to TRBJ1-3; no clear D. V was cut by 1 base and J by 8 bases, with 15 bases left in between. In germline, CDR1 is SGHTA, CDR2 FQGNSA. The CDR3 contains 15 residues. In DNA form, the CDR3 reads TGTGCCAGCAGCTTAGTGACGCTGACGGGTGACACCATATATTTT. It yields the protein CASSLVTLTGDTIYF. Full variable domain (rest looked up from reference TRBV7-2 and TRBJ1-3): GAGVSQSPSNKVTEKGKDVELRCDPISGHTALYWYRQSLGQGLEFLIYFQGNSAPDKSGLPSDRFSAERTGGSVSTLTIQRTQQEDSAVYLCASSLVTLTGDTIYFGEGSWLTVV.

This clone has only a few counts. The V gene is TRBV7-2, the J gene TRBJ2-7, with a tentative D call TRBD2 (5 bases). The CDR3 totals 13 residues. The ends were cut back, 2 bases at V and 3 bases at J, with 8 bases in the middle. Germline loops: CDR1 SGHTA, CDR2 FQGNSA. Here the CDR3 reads CASSLRGNYEQYF. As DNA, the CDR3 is TGTGCCAGCAGCTTACGGGGTAACTACGAGCAGTACTTC.

The chain's CDR3 is CSASNGQLRETQYF. CDR3 sequence (DNA): TGCAGTGCTAGTAACGGACAACTCAGGGAGACCCAGTACTTC. The chain recombines TRBV20-1 with TRBJ2-5, with D perhaps TRBD1 (5 bases). Germline CDR1 DFQATT, CDR2 SNEGSKA (reference sequence). Trimming cost V 3 bases and J 5 bases, with 16 bases left between them. This CDR3 is 14 amino acids long.

DNA for the CDR3: TGTGCCAGTAATTTAGCGGGAACAGATGGCTACACCTTC. Its protein is CASNLAGTDGYTF. This chain links TRBV19 with TRBJ1-2; D ambiguous. Germline V CDR1 and CDR2: LNHDA, SQIVND (reference sequence). The CDR3 has 13 amino acids. V lost 7 bases to trimming and J lost 6 bases, with 15 bases between them.

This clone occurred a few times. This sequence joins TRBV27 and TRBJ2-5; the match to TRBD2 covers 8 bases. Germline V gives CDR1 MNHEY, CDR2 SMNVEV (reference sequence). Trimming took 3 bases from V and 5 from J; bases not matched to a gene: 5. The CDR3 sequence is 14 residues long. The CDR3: CASSLRGAMETQYF. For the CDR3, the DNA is TGTGCCAGCAGTTTGCGGGGGGCCATGGAGACCCAGTACTTC.

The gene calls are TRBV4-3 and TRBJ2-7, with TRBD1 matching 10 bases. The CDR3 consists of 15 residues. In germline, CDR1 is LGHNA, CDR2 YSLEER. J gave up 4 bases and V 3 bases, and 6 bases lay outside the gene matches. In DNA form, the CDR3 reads TGCGCCAGCAGCCACTCCGGGACAGGGGAGTACGAGCAGTACTTC. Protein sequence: CASSHSGTGEYEQYF.

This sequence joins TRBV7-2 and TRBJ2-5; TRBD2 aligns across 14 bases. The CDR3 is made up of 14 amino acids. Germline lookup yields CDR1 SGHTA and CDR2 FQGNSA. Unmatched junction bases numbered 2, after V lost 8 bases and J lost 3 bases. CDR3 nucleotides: TGTGCCAGCGGGGGACTAGCGGGAGAAGAGACCCAGTACTTC. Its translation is CASGGLAGEETQYF.

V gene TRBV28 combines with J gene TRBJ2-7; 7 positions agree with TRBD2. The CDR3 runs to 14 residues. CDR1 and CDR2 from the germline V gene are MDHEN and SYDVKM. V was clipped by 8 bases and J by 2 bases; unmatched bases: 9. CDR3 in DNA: TGTGCCAGCGTCCGGGACTACAATACCTACGAGCAGTACTTC. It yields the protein CASVRDYNTYEQYF.

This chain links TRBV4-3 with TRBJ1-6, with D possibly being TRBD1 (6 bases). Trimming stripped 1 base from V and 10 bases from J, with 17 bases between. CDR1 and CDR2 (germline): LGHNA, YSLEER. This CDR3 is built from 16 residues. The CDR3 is CASSQALQGSGSPLHF. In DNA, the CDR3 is TGCGCCAGCAGCCAAGCGCTACAGGGTTCGGGATCACCCCTCCACTTT.

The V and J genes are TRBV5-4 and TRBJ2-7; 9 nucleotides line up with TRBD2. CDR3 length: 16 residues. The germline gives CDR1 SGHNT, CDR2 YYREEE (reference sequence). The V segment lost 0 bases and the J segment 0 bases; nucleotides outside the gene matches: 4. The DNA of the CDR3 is TGTGCCAGCAGCTTGGGCCTAGCGGGGCTCTCCTACGAGCAGTACTTC. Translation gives CASSLGLAGLSYEQYF. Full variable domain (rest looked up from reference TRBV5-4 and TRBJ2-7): ETGVTQSPTHLIKTRGQQVTLRCSSQSGHNTVSWYQQALGQGPQFIFQYYREEENGRGNFPPRFSGLQFPNYSSELNVNALELDDSALYLCASSLGLAGLSYEQYFGPGTRLTVT.

CDR3 amino acids: CASSERVDDRCKNIQYF. CDR3 DNA sequence: TGCGCCAGCAGTGAGCGAGTGGATGACAGATGCAAAAACATTCAGTACTTC. The chain employs TRBV10-1 and TRBJ2-4, with D possibly being TRBD1 (5 bases). V lost 2 bases, J lost 3 bases, and 17 bases lay in between. This CDR3 contains 17 residues. Germline V gene lookup returns CDR1 WNHNN and CDR2 SYGVQD (reference sequence).

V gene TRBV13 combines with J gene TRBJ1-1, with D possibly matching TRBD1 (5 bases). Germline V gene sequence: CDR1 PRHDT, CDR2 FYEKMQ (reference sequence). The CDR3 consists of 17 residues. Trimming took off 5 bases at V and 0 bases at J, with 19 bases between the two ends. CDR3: CASSPLSRAGLNTEAFF. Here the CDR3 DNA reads TGTGCCAGCAGCCCACTCTCCAGGGCAGGACTGAACACTGAAGCTTTCTTT.

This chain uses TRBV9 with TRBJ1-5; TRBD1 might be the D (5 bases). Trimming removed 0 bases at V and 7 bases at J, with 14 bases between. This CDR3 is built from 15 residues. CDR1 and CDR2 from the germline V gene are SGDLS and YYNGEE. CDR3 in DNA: TGTGCCAGCAGCGTAGGGACGGGGGTAGGGCAGCCCCAGCATTTT. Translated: CASSVGTGVGQPQHF.

Written as DNA, the CDR3 is TGTGCCAGCAGTTACCCGGCCCAGGGTTACAATGAGCAGTTCTTC. Translation gives CASSYPAQGYNEQFF. V and J are TRBV6-2 or TRBV6-3 and TRBJ2-1; tentative D call: TRBD1 (5 bases). The CDR3 sequence is 15 residues long. CDR1 and CDR2 (germline): MNHEY, SVGEGT. V dropped 2 bases and J dropped 4 bases, with 12 bases sitting between them.

This chain's CDR3 is CATSREPRTYYGYTF. The CDR3 DNA reads as TGTGCCACCAGCAGAGAACCTAGGACATACTATGGCTACACCTTC. The V call is TRBV15, the J call TRBJ1-2, with a tentative D call TRBD1 (5 bases). CDR1 is LNHNV, CDR2 YYDKDF, per germline (reference sequence). The germline V and J ends were trimmed by 0 bases and 3 bases, with 11 bases remaining between them. This CDR3 region has 15 residues. Variable domain in full (rest from reference TRBV15 and TRBJ1-2): DAMVIQNPRYQVTQFGKPVTLSCSQTLNHNVMYWYQQKSSQAPKLLFHYYDKDFNNEADTPDNFQSRRPNTSFCFLDIRSPGLGDTAMYLCATSREPRTYYGYTFGSGTRLTVV.

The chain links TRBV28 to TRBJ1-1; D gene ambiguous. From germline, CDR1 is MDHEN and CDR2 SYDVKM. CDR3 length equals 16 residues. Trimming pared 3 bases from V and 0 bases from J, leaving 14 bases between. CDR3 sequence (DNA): TGTGCCAGCAGTTTGACCGACTTAATTATGAACACTGAAGCTTTCTTT. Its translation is CASSLTDLIMNTEAFF.

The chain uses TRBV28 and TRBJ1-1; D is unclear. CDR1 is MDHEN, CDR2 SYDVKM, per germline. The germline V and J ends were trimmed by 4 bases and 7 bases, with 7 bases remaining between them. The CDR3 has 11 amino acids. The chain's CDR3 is CASSSPIEAFF. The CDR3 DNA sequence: TGTGCCAGCAGTTCACCTATTGAAGCTTTCTTT.

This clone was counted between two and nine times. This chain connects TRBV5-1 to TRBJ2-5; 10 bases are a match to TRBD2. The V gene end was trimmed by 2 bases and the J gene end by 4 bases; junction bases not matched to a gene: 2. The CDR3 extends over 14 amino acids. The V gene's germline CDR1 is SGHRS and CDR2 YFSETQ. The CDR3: CASSLRTSGETQYF. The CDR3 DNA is TGCGCCAGCAGCTTACGGACTAGCGGAGAGACCCAGTACTTC.

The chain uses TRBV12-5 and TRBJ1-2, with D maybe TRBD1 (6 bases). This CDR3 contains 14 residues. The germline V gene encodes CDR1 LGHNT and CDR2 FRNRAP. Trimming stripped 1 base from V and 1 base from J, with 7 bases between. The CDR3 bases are TGTGCTAGTGGTTTGGACAGGGTTAACTATGGCTACACCTTC. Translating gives CASGLDRVNYGYTF.

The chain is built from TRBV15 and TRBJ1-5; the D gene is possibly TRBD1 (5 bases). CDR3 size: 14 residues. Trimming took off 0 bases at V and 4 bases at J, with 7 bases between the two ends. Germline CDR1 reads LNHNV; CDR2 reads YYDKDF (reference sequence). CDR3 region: CATSRDRANQPQHF. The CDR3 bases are TGTGCCACCAGCAGAGACAGGGCGAATCAGCCCCAGCATTTT.

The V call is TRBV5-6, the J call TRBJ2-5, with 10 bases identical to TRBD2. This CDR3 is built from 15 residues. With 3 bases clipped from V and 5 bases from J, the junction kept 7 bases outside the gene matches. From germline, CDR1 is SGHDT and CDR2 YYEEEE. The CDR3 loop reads CASSSRLAGGETQYF. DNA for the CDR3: TGTGCCAGCAGCTCCAGACTAGCGGGCGGGGAGACCCAGTACTTC.

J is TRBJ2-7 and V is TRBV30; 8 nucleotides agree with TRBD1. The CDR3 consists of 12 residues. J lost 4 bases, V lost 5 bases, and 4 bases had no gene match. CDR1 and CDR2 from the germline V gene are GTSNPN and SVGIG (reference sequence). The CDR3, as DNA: TGTGCCTGGGGACAGGGCTTTTACGAGCAGTACTTC. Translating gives CAWGQGFYEQYF.

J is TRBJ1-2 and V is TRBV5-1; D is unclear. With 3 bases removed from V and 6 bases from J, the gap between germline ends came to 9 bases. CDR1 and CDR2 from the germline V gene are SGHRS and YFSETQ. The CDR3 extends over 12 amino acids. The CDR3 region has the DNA TGCGCCAGCAGCTCCAACTTAGATGGCTACACCTTC. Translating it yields CASSSNLDGYTF.

The CDR3 nucleotides read TGCGCCAGCAGCCCGAGGGCCTACGAGCAGTACTTC. It encodes CASSPRAYEQYF. The chain uses TRBV5-1 and TRBJ2-7; possible D gene TRBD2, 5 bases. The CDR3 is 12 amino acids. CDR1 is SGHRS and CDR2 is YFSETQ in the germline V gene. Trimming cost V 4 bases and J 2 bases, with 7 bases left between them. Variable domain in full (rest from reference TRBV5-1 and TRBJ2-7): KAGVTQTPRYLIKTRGQQVTLSCSPISGHRSVSWYQQTPGQGLQFLFEYFSETQRNKGNFPGRFSGRQFSNSRSEMNVSTLELGDSALYLCASSPRAYEQYFGPGTRLTVT.

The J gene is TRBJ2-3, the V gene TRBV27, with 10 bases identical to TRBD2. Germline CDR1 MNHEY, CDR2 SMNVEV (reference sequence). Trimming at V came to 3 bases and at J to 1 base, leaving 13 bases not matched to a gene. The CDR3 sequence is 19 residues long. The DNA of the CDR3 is TGTGCCAGCAGTTTTATTCTAGCGGGAGAGGAGGCTGGCACAGATACGCAGTATTTT. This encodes CASSFILAGEEAGTDTQYF.

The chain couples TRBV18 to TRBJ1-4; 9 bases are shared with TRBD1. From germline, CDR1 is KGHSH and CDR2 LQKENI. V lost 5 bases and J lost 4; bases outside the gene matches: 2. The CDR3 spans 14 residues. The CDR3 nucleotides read TGTGCCAGCTCAGCGGGACAGGGTAATGAAAAACTGTTTTTT. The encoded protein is CASSAGQGNEKLFF.

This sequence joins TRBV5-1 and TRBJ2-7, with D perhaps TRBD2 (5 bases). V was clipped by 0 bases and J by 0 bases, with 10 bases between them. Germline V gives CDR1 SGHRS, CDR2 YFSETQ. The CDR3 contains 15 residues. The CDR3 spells CASSLGPTSSYEQYF. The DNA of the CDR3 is TGCGCCAGCAGCTTGGGCCCCACTAGCTCCTACGAGCAGTACTTC.

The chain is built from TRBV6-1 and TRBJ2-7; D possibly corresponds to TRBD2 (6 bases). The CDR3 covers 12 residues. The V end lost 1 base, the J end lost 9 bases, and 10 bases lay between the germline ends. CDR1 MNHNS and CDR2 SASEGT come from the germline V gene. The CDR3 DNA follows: TGTGCCAGCAGTGAAGGGTGGGAGGCGCAGTACTTC. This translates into CASSEGWEAQYF.

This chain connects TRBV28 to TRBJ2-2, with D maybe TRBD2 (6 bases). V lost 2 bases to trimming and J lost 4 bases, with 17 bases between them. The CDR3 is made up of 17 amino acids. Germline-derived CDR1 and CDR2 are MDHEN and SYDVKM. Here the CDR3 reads CASSLGGSEGTTGELFF. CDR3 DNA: TGTGCCAGCAGTTTAGGCGGTTCGGAGGGGACCACCGGGGAGCTGTTTTTT.